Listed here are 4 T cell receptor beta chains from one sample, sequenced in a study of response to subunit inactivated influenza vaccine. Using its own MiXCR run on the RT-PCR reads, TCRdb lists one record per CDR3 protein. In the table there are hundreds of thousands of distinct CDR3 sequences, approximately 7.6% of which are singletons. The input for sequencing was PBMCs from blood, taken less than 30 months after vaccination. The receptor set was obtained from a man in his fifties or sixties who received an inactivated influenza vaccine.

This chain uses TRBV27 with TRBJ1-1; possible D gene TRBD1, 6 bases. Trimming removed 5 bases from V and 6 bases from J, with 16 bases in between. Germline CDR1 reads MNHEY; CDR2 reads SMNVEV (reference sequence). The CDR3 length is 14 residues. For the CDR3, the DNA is TGTGCCAGCAGTGCAACATACAGGGATGCTGAAGCTTTCTTT. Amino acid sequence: CASSATYRDAEAFF.

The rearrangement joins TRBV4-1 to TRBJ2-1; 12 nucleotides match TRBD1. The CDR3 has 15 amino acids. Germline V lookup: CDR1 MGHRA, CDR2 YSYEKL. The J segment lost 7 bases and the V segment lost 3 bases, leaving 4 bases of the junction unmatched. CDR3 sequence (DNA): TGCGCCAGCAGCCAGGGACAGGGGGCTTGGAATGAGCAGTTCTTC. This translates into CASSQGQGAWNEQFF.

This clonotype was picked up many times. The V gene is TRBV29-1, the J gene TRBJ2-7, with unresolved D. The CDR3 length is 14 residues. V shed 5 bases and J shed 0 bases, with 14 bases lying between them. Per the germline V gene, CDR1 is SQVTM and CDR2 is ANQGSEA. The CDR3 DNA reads TGCAGCGTTCGATCCCAACAAGCCTCCTACGAGCAGTACTTC. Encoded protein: CSVRSQQASYEQYF.

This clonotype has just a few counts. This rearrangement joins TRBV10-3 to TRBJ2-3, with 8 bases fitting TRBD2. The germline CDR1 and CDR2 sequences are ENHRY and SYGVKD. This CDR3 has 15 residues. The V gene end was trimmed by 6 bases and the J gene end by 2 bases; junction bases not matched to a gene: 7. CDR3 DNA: TGTGCCATCAGCTTACTAGCGGTACCCACAGATACGCAGTATTTT. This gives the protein CAISLLAVPTDTQYF.